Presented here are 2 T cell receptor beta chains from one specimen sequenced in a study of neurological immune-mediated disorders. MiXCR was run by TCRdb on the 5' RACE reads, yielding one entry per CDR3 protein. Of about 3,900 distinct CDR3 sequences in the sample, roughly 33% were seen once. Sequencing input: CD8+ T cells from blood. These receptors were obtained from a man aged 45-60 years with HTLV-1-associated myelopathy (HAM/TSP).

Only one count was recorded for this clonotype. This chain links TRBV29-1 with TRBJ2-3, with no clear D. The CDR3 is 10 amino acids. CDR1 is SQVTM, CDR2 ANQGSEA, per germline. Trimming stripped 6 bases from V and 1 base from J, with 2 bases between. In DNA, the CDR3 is TGCAGCGTCGGCACAGATACGCAGTATTTT. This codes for CSVGTDTQYF.

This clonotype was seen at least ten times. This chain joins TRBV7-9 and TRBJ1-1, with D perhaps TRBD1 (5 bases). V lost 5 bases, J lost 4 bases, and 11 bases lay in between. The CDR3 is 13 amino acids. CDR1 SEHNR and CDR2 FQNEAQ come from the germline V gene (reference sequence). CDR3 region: CASSESGSTEAFF. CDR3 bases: TGTGCCAGCAGCGAATCAGGGAGCACTGAAGCTTTCTTT.